A selection of T cell receptor beta chains follows, all from one sample in a study of breast tumors, draining lymph nodes, adjacent tissues. TCRdb called the multiplex PCR reads again in MiXCR, with one record for every CDR3 protein. The sample holds under 300,000 distinct CDR3 sequences; about 34% are singletons and the top ten take 3% to 4.5%. Sequencing used axillary lymph node tissue. These receptors were taken from a female donor with breast cancer. Some clones in this sample may be carry-over from other donors' samples. The CDR3 runs from the conserved cysteine through the conserved F or W. A D gene is named only where the DNA matches it firmly. Clone size is stated in some rows and not others, as once, few, many or a class when expanded.

clone_size j_call d_call v_call cdr3_nt cdr3_aa
- TRBJ2-3 TRBD2 TRBV4-2 TGTGCCAGCAGCCTCAGCGGGGGGGGGGAGGATACGCAGTATTTT CASSLSGGGEDTQYF
- TRBJ2-7 TRBD1 TRBV15 TGTGCCACCAGCAGAGCGGGAGACAGGGGGGGGAACTACGAGCAGTACTTC CATSRAGDRGGNYEQYF
many TRBJ1-5 TRBD1 TRBV9 TGTGCCAGCAGCGCACAGGGGGCCCTCAATCAGCCCCAGCATTTT CASSAQGALNQPQHF
many TRBJ2-3 - TRBV9 TGTGCCAGCAGCGAAGGGATGACAGATACGCAGTATTTT CASSEGMTDTQYF
- TRBJ2-4 - TRBV20-1 TGCAGTGCCAGAGCCGGCAGGGAAAGGAACATTCAGTACTTC CSARAGRERNIQYF
- TRBJ2-2 TRBD2 TRBV5-1 TGCGCCAGCAGCCAAACTAGCGGGAGAAGTAATGGGGAGCTGTTTTTT CASSQTSGRSNGELFF
many TRBJ2-1 TRBD2 TRBV12-3/TRBV12-4 TGTGCCAGCAGTTCAGCGGGAGAGGCATCCTACAATGAGCAGTTCTTC CASSSAGEASYNEQFF
many TRBJ2-3 - TRBV7-3 TGTGCCAGCAGCTGGACTCCTTGGGATACGCAGTATTTT CASSWTPWDTQYF
many TRBJ1-2 - TRBV4-1 TGCGCCAGCAGCCCCCAGGGAAGGATTGGCTACACCTTC CASSPQGRIGYTF
many TRBJ1-6 - TRBV3-1 TGTGCCAGCAGCCAAGTCAGGGGCCCTAATTCACCCCTCCACTTT CASSQVRGPNSPLHF
few TRBJ1-1 - TRBV10-1 TGCGCCAGCAGTGAGTCAAGGGTTACTGAAGCTTTCTTT CASSESRVTEAFF
many TRBJ1-4 TRBD1 TRBV12-3/TRBV12-4 TGTGCCAGCATCAACAGGGGTCCTAATGAAAAACTGTTTTTT CASINRGPNEKLFF
many TRBJ2-5 - TRBV6-1 TGTGCCAGCAGAAATGGCAACAACAGGTTGCTAGAGACCCAGTACTTC CASRNGNNRLLETQYF
- TRBJ2-1 TRBD2 TRBV5-1 TGCGCCAGCAGCTTGAACCTAGGAACTAGCGGGAGGGCTGAGCAGTTCTTC CASSLNLGTSGRAEQFF
many TRBJ2-3 TRBD1 TRBV5-1 TGCGCCAGCAGCGGGACCGGGGACAGGGCAGATACGCAGTATTTT CASSGTGDRADTQYF
few TRBJ2-1 - TRBV11-2 TGTGCCAGCAGCCCGGACTCGACAGCTGAGCAGTTCTTC CASSPDSTAEQFF
many TRBJ2-3 TRBD1 TRBV20-1 TGCAGTGCTACATGGACAGGCCGAGATACGCAGTATTTT CSATWTGRDTQYF
once TRBJ2-6 - TRBV2 TGTGCCAGCAGAATAACAGGGAATGGCCTGACTTTC CASRITGNGLTF
- TRBJ2-7 - TRBV19 TGTGCCAGTAGTATAGCCTCAGGGGACGAGCAGTACTTC CASSIASGDEQYF
- TRBJ1-2 TRBD1 TRBV7-9 TGTGCCAGCAGCTTTGGGACAGATAACTATGGCTACACCTTC CASSFGTDNYGYTF
many TRBJ2-7 TRBD1 TRBV10-2 TGCGCCAGCAGGCCCGGACAGGGCTCCTACGAGCAGTACTTC CASRPGQGSYEQYF
many TRBJ1-2 - TRBV13 TGTGCCAGCAGTCGGACATACGATAACTATGGCTACACCTTC CASSRTYDNYGYTF
many TRBJ2-2 - TRBV9 TGTGCCAGCAGCGTAGTGTGGCAGGGGGAGCTGTTTTTT CASSVVWQGELFF
many TRBJ2-7 - TRBV6-6 TGTGCCAGCAGTCACTCGAGGACAGCTTACGAGCAGTACTTC CASSHSRTAYEQYF
once TRBJ1-6 TRBD1 TRBV10-2 TGCGCCAGCAGCTATCGGGACAGCTTAATTTCACCCCTCCACTTT CASSYRDSLISPLHF
many TRBJ2-3 TRBD2 TRBV2 TGTGCCAGCAGCCTCCAGACTAGCGGGAGTACAGATACGCAGTATTTT CASSLQTSGSTDTQYF
- TRBJ1-5 TRBD1 TRBV28 TGTGCCAGCAGTTTAGGGGACAGGGAAAATCAGCCCCAGCATTTT CASSLGDRENQPQHF
many TRBJ2-1 - TRBV5-1 TGCGCCAGCAGCTTGCGCAGGGAGAACAATGAGCAGTTCTTC CASSLRRENNEQFF
- TRBJ2-3 - TRBV10-1 TGCGCCAGCAGTCCCACGTTGGGATTCACAGATACGCAGTATTTT CASSPTLGFTDTQYF
- TRBJ2-7 - TRBV7-9 TGTGCCAGCAGCTTAGTTACAGGAGGGGCCCCCTCCTACGAGCAGTACTTC CASSLVTGGAPSYEQYF
many TRBJ1-1 - TRBV19 TGTGCCAGTCACAGGAACACTGAAGCTTTCTTT CASHRNTEAFF
once TRBJ1-6 - TRBV20-1 TGCAGTGCTAGAGATGTAGGGGCTAATTCACCCCTCCACTTT CSARDVGANSPLHF
many TRBJ1-5 - TRBV10-2 TGCGCCAGCAGTGAGTCACGGGGAAGAAATCAGCCCCAGCATTTT CASSESRGRNQPQHF
few TRBJ2-6 TRBD2 TRBV27 TGTGCCAGCAGTCCGTACGGACTAGCTTACTCTGGGGCCAACGTCCTGACTTTC CASSPYGLAYSGANVLTF
- TRBJ2-5 - TRBV5-1 TGCGCCAGCAGCTTGTCTGGGGGCAATTCGGAGACCCAGTACTTC CASSLSGGNSETQYF
few TRBJ2-5 TRBD1 TRBV6-5 TGTGCCAGCAGTTCCCGGACAGGGGAGGTCCAAGAGACCCAGTACTTC CASSSRTGEVQETQYF
many TRBJ1-2 - TRBV7-2 TGTGCCAGCAGCCCCACGATGGCCGGTACTGGAGGCTACACCTTC CASSPTMAGTGGYTF
many TRBJ1-6 TRBD1 TRBV30 TGTGCCTGGAGGCTCGGGGACAGACCTTATAATTCACCCCTCCACTTT CAWRLGDRPYNSPLHF
- TRBJ2-1 - TRBV7-3 - CASSFYICSAIPSGRGEQFF
- TRBJ2-7 - TRBV24-1 TGTGCCACCAGTGATCCTAGCGGGACAGGGTACGAGCAGTACTTC CATSDPSGTGYEQYF
- TRBJ2-2 TRBD1 TRBV15 TGTGCCACCAGCGGGGAGGGACAGGGGGCCGGGGAGCTGTTTTTC CATSGEGQGAGELFF
- TRBJ2-5 - TRBV20-1 TGCAGTGCTCGCCCATGGGGGGAGGTAGAGACCCAGTACTTC CSARPWGEVETQYF
- TRBJ1-4 TRBD1 TRBV30 TGTGCCTGGAGTACCCGCGGGGACAGGACCAAAATAGGAGTAAAACTGTTTTTT CAWSTRGDRTKIGVKLFF
- TRBJ2-7 - TRBV7-9 - CASSFYICSANPGQGTHEQYF
many TRBJ2-5 - TRBV2 TGTGCCAGTCTTGGGGGGGGACAAGCCGGACGAGAGACCCAGTACTTC CASLGGGQAGRETQYF
many TRBJ2-5 - TRBV20-1 TGCAGTGCTAGAGCGGTGGAGACCCAGTACTTC CSARAVETQYF
many TRBJ2-2 TRBD2 TRBV9 TGTGCCAGCAGCATCCGGGGGGGCGGGGAGCTGTTTTTT CASSIRGGGELFF